A selection of T cell receptor beta chains follows, all from one sample in a study of blood T cell repertoires in COVID-19. Produced via immunoSEQ multiplex PCR; TCRdb's table is partial and in-frame only. Counted here are about 33,000 clones, 80% to 90% occurring once; the ten biggest clones make up about 25%. The specimen was peripheral blood. The receptors come from a woman aged 80 or over with active or convalescent COVID-19. Both conserved end residues are part of each CDR3. D genes are given only for firm matches. Size values are once, few and many counts, or a class for expanded clones, and some rows have none.

V	J	D	size	CDR3	DNA
TRBV19	TRBJ2-2	-	-	CASMRVGELFF	TGTGCCAGTATGCGGGTTGGGGAGCTGTTTTTT
TRBV6-1	TRBJ2-3	-	-	CASSEGLVYTQYF	TGTGCCAGCAGTGAAGGTCTTGTGTATACGCAGTATTTT
TRBV18	TRBJ1-1	-	-	CASSPTTQGYTEAFF	TGTGCCAGCTCACCAACAACGCAGGGGTACACTGAAGCTTTCTTT
TRBV6-5	TRBJ1-2	TRBD1	-	CASRGTGEGEGYTF	TGTGCCAGCAGGGGGACAGGGGAAGGAGAAGGCTACACCTTC
TRBV18	TRBJ2-1	TRBD2	-	CASSKTNGGGGYNEQFF	TGTGCCAGCTCAAAAACCAATGGCGGGGGGGGCTACAATGAGCAGTTCTTC
TRBV5-1	TRBJ1-1	TRBD1	-	CASSSGGLAEAFF	TGCGCCAGCAGCTCAGGGGGCCTGGCTGAAGCTTTCTTT
TRBV11-2	TRBJ2-2	-	-	CASHRQVGTGELFF	TGTGCCAGCCATAGACAGGTTGGCACCGGGGAGCTGTTTTTT
TRBV28	TRBJ1-4	-	-	CASSSPVLNEKLFF	TGTGCCAGCAGTTCCCCCGTTCTTAATGAAAAACTGTTTTTT
TRBV19	TRBJ1-2	TRBD1	few	CASSMTGWYGYTF	TGTGCCAGTAGTATGACAGGGTGGTACGGCTACACCTTC
TRBV5-5	TRBJ2-7	TRBD1	once	CASSLGDRDHEQYF	TGTGCCAGCAGCTTGGGGGACAGGGACCACGAGCAGTACTTC
TRBV27	TRBJ1-2	-	-	CASSLASGWGQNYGYTF	TGTGCCAGCAGTTTAGCATCGGGGTGGGGACAAAACTATGGCTACACCTTC
TRBV5-1	TRBJ2-2	TRBD2	-	CASSLSGGPKDGELFF	TGCGCCAGCAGCTTAAGCGGGGGGCCCAAGGACGGGGAGCTGTTTTTT
TRBV12-3/TRBV12-4	TRBJ1-4	-	few	CASSLDQRATIF	TGTGCCAGCAGTTTAGACCAGCGGGCCACGATTTTT
TRBV30	TRBJ1-6	-	-	CAWSYGGPNSPLHF	TGTGCCTGGAGCTACGGGGGTCCAAATTCACCCCTCCACTTT
TRBV2	TRBJ1-4	-	-	CASSGRPNEKLFF	TGTGCCAGCAGTGGCAGGCCTAATGAAAAACTGTTTTTT
TRBV6-1	TRBJ2-6	-	-	CASSERLFSGANVLTF	TGTGCCAGCAGTGAGAGACTTTTTTCTGGGGCCAACGTCCTGACTTTC
TRBV5-1	TRBJ2-3	TRBD2	-	CASSLVGSGGPFTDTQYF	TGCGCCAGCAGCTTGGTCGGTAGCGGGGGGCCGTTCACAGATACGCAGTATTTT
TRBV29-1	TRBJ2-7	TRBD1	-	CSGGTGTYEQYF	TGCAGCGGGGGGACAGGCACCTACGAGCAGTACTTC
TRBV5-1	TRBJ2-7	TRBD1	-	CASSPTYRTGYREQYF	TGCGCCAGCAGCCCAACCTATAGGACAGGGTATCGCGAGCAGTACTTC
TRBV13	TRBJ2-5	TRBD2	once	CASSLGGLAGKETQYF	TGTGCCAGCAGCTTAGGTGGACTAGCGGGGAAAGAGACCCAGTACTTC
TRBV10-2	TRBJ1-2	TRBD1	-	CASRDRGYGYTF	TGCGCCAGCAGGGACAGGGGCTATGGCTACACCTTC
TRBV18	TRBJ1-3	-	-	CASSPPGRYSGMGKDSGNTIYF	TGTGCCAGCTCACCACCCGGGCGTTATTCAGGGATGGGAAAAGACTCTGGAAACACCATATATTTT
TRBV3-1/TRBV3-2	TRBJ1-6	-	few	CASSQREDYSPLHF	TGTGCCAGCAGCCAACGGGAGGATTATTCACCCCTCCACTTT
TRBV24-1	TRBJ1-2	-	-	CATSGTGTSGYTF	TGTGCCACCAGCGGAACAGGAACCAGTGGCTACACCTTC
TRBV11-2	TRBJ1-2	TRBD1	once	CASSPGQGARYGYTF	TGTGCCAGCAGCCCCGGACAGGGGGCCCGCTATGGCTACACCTTC
TRBV7-8	TRBJ1-5	-	-	CASSLGTDYQPQHF	TGTGCCAGCAGCTTAGGGACAGACTATCAGCCCCAGCATTTT
TRBV4-2	TRBJ1-6	TRBD1	-	CASSQPTGVGDNSPLHF	TGTGCCAGCAGCCAACCGACAGGGGTCGGGGATAATTCACCCCTCCACTTT
TRBV15	TRBJ2-1	-	-	CATSRDRGGNEQFF	TGTGCCACCAGCAGAGATAGAGGGGGCAATGAGCAGTTCTTC
TRBV19	TRBJ1-1	-	once	CASSTLGGTEAFF	TGTGCCAGCTCGACGCTAGGGGGCACTGAAGCTTTCTTT
TRBV28	TRBJ1-1	-	-	CASSLLGQNTEAFF	TGTGCCAGCAGTTTATTGGGACAGAACACTGAAGCTTTCTTT
TRBV27	TRBJ1-4	-	-	CASSFSGSVNEKLFF	TGTGCCAGCAGTTTTAGCGGGAGCGTTAATGAAAAACTGTTTTTT
TRBV27	TRBJ2-7	TRBD2	-	CASSFGGGSYEQYF	TGTGCCAGCAGTTTCGGCGGGGGGTCCTACGAGCAGTACTTC
TRBV12-2	TRBJ2-3	-	once	CASRLAYIMWDSPSDTQYF	TGTGCAAGTCGCTTAGCCTACATCATGTGGGACAGCCCCTCAGATACGCAGTATTTT
TRBV24-1	TRBJ1-5	-	-	CATSDAFRNQPQHF	TGTGCCACCAGTGATGCGTTCCGCAATCAGCCCCAGCATTTT
TRBV6-5	TRBJ2-5	-	medium-sized	CASRNLLGSGETQYF	TGTGCCAGCAGGAACCTTCTGGGGAGTGGAGAGACCCAGTACTTC
TRBV5-1	TRBJ1-1	-	-	CASSLAGGTHTEAFF	TGCGCCAGCAGCTTGGCCGGCGGGACCCACACTGAAGCTTTCTTT
TRBV2	TRBJ1-6	-	-	CASSELFGGNSPLHF	TGTGCCAGCAGTGAACTCTTCGGCGGGAATTCACCCCTCCACTTT
TRBV19	TRBJ1-2	-	-	CASSILNYGYTF	TGTGCCAGTAGTATTCTAAACTATGGCTACACCTTC
TRBV7-2	TRBJ1-1	TRBD1	-	CASSPTLGQGNTEAFF	TGTGCCAGCAGCCCCACCCTGGGACAGGGGAACACTGAAGCTTTCTTT
TRBV5-1	TRBJ2-1	-	-	CASSAGVGSYNEQFF	TGCGCCAGCAGCGCAGGGGTAGGCTCCTACAATGAGCAGTTCTTC
TRBV29-1	TRBJ1-2	TRBD1	-	CSVEARPRTGLNYGYTF	TGCAGCGTTGAAGCAAGGCCCCGGACAGGGCTCAACTATGGCTACACCTTC
TRBV9	TRBJ2-5	-	-	CASSVEMGGTQYF	TGTGCCAGCAGCGTAGAGATGGGGGGGACCCAGTACTTC
TRBV14	TRBJ2-7	-	-	CASSQERFRAAEQYF	TGTGCCAGCAGCCAAGAAAGGTTCAGGGCAGCCGAGCAGTACTTC
TRBV4-1	TRBJ1-2	TRBD1	-	CASSQVGQEIYGYTF	TGCGCCAGCAGCCAGGTGGGACAGGAGATCTATGGCTACACCTTC
TRBV7-2	TRBJ2-2	-	-	CASSVQTQTGELFF	TGTGCCAGCAGCGTTCAAACACAAACCGGGGAGCTGTTTTTT
TRBV2	TRBJ2-1	TRBD2	-	CASSRTSGLNEQFF	TGTGCCAGCAGCCGGACTAGCGGCCTCAATGAGCAGTTCTTC
TRBV5-1	TRBJ2-2	-	-	CASSPGLQTGELFF	TGCGCCAGCAGCCCTGGACTACAGACCGGGGAGCTGTTTTTT
TRBV7-2	TRBJ2-1	-	-	CASSPGGGGGYNEQFF	TGTGCCAGCAGCCCAGGGGGCGGGGGCGGATACAATGAGCAGTTCTTC
TRBV6-5	TRBJ2-5	TRBD2	-	CASSWTGTSTKETQYF	TGTGCCAGCAGTTGGACCGGGACTAGCACGAAAGAGACCCAGTACTTC